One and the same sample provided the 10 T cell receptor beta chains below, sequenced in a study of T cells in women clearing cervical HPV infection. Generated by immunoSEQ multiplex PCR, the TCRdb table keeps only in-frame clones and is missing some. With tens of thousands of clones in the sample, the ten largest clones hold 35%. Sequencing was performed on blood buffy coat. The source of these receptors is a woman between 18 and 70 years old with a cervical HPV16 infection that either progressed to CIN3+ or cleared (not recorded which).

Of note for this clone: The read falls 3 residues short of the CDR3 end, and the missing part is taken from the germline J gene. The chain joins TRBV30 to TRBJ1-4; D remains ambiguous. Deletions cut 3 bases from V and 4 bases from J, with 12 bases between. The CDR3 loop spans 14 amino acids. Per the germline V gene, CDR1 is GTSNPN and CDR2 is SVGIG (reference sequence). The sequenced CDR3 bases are TGTGCCTGGAGCCAAGGGTACGGTAATGAAAAA. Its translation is CAWSQGYGNEK. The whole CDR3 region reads CAWSQGYGNEKLFF.

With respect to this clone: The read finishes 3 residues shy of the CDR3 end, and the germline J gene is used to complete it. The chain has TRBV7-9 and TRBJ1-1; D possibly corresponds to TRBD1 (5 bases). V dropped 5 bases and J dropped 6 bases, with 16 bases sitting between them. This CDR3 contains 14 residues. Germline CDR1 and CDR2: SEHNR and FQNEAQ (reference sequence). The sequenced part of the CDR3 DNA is TGTGCCAGCAGCCAGATCGGCAGGGTCTCTGAA. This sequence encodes CASSQIGRVSE. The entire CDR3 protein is CASSQIGRVSEAFF.

CDR3 residues: CASSVARGNRETQYF. Partial CDR3 DNA: TGTGCCAGCAGTGTGGCCAGGGGGAATAGAGAGACC. V is TRBV6-1 and J is TRBJ2-5; the match to TRBD1 covers 7 bases. The read halts 3 residues ahead of the CDR3 end, with the missing end drawn from the germline J gene. This CDR3 is built from 15 residues. Looked up from germline, CDR1 is MNHNS and CDR2 is SASEGT. With 4 bases clipped from V and 4 bases from J, the junction kept 9 bases outside the gene matches.

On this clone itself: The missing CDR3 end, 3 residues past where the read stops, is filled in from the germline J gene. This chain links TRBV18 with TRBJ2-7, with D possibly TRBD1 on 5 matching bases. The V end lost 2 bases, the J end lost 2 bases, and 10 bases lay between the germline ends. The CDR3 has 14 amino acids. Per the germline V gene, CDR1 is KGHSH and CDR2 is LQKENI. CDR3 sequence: CASSPGAGTYEQYF. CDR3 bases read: TGTGCCAGCTCACCAGGGGCTGGCACCTACGAG.

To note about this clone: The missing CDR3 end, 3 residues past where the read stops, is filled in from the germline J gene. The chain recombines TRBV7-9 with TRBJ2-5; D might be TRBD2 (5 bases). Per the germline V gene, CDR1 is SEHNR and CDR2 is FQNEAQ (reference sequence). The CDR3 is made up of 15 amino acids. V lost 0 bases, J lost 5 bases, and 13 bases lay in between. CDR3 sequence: CASSLARAGWETQYF. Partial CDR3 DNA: TGTGCCAGCAGCTTAGCGCGCGCGGGTTGGGAGACC.

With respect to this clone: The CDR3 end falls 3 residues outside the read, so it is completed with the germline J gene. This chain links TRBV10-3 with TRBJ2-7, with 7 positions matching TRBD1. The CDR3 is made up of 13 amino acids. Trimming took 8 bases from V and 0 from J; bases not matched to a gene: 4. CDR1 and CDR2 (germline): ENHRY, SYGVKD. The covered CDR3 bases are TGTGCCATCTCCGGGACAGACTCCTACGAG. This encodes CAISGTDSYE. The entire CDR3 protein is CAISGTDSYEQYF.

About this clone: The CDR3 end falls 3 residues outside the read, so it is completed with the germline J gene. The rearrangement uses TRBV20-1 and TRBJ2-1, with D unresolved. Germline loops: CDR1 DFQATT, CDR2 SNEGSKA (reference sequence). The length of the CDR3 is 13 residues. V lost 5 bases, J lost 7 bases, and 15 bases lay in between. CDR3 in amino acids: CSAPHKVMNEQFF. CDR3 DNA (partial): TGCAGTGCTCCCCACAAGGTGATGAATGAG.

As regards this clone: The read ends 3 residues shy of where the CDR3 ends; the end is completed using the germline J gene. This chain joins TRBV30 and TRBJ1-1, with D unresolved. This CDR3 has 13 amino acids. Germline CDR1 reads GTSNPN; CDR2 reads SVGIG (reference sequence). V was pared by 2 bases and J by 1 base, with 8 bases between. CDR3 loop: CAWSPFRNTEAFF. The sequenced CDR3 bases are TGTGCCTGGAGTCCTTTTAGGAACACTGAA.

CDR3 bases read: TGCGCCAGCAGCTCGAGCGGGGGGGCCTACAATGAG. Translating gives CASSSSGGAYNE. The complete CDR3 protein is CASSSSGGAYNEQFF. The chain recombines TRBV5-1 with TRBJ2-1; 10 nucleotides match TRBD2. The missing CDR3 end, 3 residues past where the read stops, is filled in from the germline J gene. This CDR3 is built from 15 residues. Germline CDR1 is SGHRS and CDR2 is YFSETQ. Trimming removed 3 bases from V and 2 bases from J; junction bases left unmatched: 2. Full variable domain (outside the CDR3, taken from reference TRBV5-1 and TRBJ2-1): KAGVTQTPRYLIKTRGQQVTLSCSPISGHRSVSWYQQTPGQGLQFLFEYFSETQRNKGNFPGRFSGRQFSNSRSEMNVSTLELGDSALYLCASSSSGGAYNEQFFGPGTRLTVL.

The CDR3 reads CAWSVRPGEQFF. The CDR3 DNA, read in part, is TGTGCCTGGAGTGTACGGCCAGGTGAG. J is TRBJ2-1 and V is TRBV30; D remains ambiguous. The sequenced fragment ends 3 residues before the CDR3 boundary, so the rest is inferred from the germline J gene. The V gene's germline CDR1 is GTSNPN and CDR2 SVGIG (reference sequence). The V and J ends lost 0 bases and 9 bases respectively, with 9 bases between them. This CDR3 region has 12 residues. The entire variable domain, with the rest obtained from reference TRBV30 and TRBJ2-1, is as follows: SQTIHQWPATLVQPVGSPLSLECTVEGTSNPNLYWYRQAAGRGLQLLFYSVGIGQISSEVPQNLSASRPQDRQFILSSKKLLLSDSGFYLCAWSVRPGEQFFGPGTRLTVL.